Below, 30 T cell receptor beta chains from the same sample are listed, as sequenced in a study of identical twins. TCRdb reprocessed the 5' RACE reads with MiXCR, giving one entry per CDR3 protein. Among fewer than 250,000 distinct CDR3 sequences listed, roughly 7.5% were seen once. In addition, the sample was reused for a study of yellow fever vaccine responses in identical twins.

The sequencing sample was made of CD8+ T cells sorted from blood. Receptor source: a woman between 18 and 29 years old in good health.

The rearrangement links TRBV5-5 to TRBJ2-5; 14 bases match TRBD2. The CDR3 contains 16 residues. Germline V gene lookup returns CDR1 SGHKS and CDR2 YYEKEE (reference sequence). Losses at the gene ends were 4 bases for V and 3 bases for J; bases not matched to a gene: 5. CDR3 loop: CASSPGLAGDEETQYF. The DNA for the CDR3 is TGTGCCAGCAGCCCGGGACTAGCGGGGGACGAAGAGACCCAGTACTTC.

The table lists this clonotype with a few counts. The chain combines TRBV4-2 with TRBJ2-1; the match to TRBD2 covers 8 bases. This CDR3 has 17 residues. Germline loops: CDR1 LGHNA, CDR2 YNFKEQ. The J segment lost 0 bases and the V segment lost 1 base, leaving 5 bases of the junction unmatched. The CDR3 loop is CASSQVGSGSSYNEQFF. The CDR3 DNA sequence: TGTGCCAGCAGCCAAGTAGGAAGCGGGAGCTCCTACAATGAGCAGTTCTTC.

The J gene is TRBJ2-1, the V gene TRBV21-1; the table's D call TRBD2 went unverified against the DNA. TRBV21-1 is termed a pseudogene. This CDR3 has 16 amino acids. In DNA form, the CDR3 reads TGTGCCAGCAGTCTCAATCTAGCGGGAGCCCACAATGAGCAGTTCTTC. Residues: CASSLNLAGAHNEQFF.

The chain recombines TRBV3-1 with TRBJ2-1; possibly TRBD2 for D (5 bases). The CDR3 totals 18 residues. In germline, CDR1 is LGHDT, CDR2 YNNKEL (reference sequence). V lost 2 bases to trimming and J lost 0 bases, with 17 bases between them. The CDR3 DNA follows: TGTGCCAGCAGCCAACCCGGGTTGAGAGGGAGCTCCTACAATGAGCAGTTCTTC. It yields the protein CASSQPGLRGSSYNEQFF.

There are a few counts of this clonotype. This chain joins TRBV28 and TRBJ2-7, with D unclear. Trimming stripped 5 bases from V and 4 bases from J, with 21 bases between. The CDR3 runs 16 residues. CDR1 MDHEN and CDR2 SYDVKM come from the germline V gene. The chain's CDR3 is CASSDLSKGFQYEQYF. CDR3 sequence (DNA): TGTGCCAGCAGTGACTTATCAAAGGGATTCCAATACGAGCAGTACTTC.

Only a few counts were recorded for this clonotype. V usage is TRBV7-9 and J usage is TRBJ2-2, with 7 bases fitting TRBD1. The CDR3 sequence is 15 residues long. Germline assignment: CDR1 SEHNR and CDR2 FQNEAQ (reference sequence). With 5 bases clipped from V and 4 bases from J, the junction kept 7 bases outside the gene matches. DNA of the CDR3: TGTGCCAGCAGCCCACAGGGGCAGGGCACCGGGGAGCTGTTTTTT. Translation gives CASSPQGQGTGELFF.

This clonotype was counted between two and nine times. The CDR3 loop is CASSQDGQVTDTQYF. CDR3 bases: TGTGCCAGCAGCCAAGATGGTCAGGTAACAGATACGCAGTATTTT. J is TRBJ2-3 and V is TRBV3-1; no firm D call. The germline V gene encodes CDR1 LGHDT and CDR2 YNNKEL (reference sequence). This CDR3 spans 15 amino acids. V was clipped by 0 bases and J by 3 bases, with 10 bases between them.

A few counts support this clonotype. CDR3 DNA: TGCAGTGCTAGAGATCGTAAGTTAGTGCAGCCCCAGCATTTT. This codes for CSARDRKLVQPQHF. The gene calls are TRBV20-1 and TRBJ1-5; D call uncertain. The CDR3 has 14 amino acids. Germline lookup yields CDR1 DFQATT and CDR2 SNEGSKA (reference sequence). V gave up 0 bases and J gave up 7 bases, with 13 bases separating them.

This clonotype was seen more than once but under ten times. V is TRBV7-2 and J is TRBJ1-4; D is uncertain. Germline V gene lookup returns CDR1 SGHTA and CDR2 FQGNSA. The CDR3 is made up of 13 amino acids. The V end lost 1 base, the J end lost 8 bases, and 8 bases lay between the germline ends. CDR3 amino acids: CASSLVPLEKLFF. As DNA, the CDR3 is TGTGCCAGCAGCTTAGTACCGCTGGAAAAACTGTTTTTT.

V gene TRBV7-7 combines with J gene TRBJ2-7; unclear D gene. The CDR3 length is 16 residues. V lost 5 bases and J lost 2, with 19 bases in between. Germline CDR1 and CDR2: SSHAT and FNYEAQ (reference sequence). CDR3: CASSLSYGASPYEQYF. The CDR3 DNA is TGTGCCAGCAGCCTAAGTTATGGAGCCTCCCCCTACGAGCAGTACTTC.

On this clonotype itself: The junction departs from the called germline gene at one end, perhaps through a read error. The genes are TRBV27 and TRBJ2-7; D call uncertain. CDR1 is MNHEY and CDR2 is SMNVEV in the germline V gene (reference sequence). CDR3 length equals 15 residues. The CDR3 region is CPSANTAGNIYEQYF. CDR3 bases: TGTCCCAGCGCAAACACGGCAGGTAACATTTACGAGCAGTACTTC.

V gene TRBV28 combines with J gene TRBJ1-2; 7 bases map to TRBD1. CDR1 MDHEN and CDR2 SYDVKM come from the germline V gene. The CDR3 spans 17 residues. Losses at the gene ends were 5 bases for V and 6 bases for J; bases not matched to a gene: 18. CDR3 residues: CASSLPPDRRKRDGYTF. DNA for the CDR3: TGTGCCAGCAGTCTCCCCCCGGACAGGAGGAAGAGGGATGGCTACACCTTC.

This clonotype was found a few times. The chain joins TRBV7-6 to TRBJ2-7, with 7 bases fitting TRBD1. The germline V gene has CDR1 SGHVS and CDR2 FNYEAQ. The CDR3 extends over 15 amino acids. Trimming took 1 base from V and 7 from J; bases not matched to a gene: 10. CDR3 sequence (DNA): TGTGCCAGCAGCTTAGAAACAGGGGCCCCTTGGGAGCAGTACTTC. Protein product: CASSLETGAPWEQYF.

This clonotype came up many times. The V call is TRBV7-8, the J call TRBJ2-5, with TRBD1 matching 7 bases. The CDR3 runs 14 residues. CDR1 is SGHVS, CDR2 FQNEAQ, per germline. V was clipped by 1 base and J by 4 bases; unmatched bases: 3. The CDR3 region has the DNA TGTGCCAGCAGCTTAGTGGGACAGTTAGAGACCCAGTACTTC. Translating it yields CASSLVGQLETQYF.

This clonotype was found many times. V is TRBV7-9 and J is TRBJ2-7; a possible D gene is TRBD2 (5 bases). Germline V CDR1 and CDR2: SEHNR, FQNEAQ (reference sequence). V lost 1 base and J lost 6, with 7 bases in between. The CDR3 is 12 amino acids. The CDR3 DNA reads TGTGCCAGCAGCTTAGGGGAGACCGAGCAGTACGTC. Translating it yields CASSLGETEQYV.

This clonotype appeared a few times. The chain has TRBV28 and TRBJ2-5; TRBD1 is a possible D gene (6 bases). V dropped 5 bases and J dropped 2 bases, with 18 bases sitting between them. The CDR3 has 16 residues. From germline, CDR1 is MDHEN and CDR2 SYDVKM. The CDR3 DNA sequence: TGTGCCAGCAGTCCGGCGACAGGCCGCCATCAAGAGACCCAGTACTTC. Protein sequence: CASSPATGRHQETQYF.

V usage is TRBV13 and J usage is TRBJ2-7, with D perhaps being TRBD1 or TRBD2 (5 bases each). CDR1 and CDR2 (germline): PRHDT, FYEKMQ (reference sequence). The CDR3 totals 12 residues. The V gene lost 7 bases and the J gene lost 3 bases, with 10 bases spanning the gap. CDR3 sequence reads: CASTGTDYEQYF. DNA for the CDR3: TGTGCCAGCACGGGGACCGACTACGAGCAGTACTTC.

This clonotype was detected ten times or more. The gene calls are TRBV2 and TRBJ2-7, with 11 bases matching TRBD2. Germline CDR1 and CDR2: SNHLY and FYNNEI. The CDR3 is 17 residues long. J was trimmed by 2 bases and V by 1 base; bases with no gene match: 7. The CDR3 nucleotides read TGTGCCAGCAGTGAAGGTGAGGGGACTAGCGGAACCTACGAGCAGTACTTC. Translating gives CASSEGEGTSGTYEQYF.

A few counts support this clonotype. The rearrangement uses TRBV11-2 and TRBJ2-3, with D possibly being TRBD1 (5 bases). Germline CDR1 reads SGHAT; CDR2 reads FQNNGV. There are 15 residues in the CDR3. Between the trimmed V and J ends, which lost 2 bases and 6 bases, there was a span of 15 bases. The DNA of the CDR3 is TGTGCCAGCAGCTTAATCACAGGTACCGCGGATACGCAGTATTTT. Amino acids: CASSLITGTADTQYF.

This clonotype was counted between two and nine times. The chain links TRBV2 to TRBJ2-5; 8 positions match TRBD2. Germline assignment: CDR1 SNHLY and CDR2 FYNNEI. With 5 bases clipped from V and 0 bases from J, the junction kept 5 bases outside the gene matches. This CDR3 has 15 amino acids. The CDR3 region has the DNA TGTGCCAGCAGTCCAGCGGGGGTAGACCAAGAGACCCAGTACTTC. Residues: CASSPAGVDQETQYF.

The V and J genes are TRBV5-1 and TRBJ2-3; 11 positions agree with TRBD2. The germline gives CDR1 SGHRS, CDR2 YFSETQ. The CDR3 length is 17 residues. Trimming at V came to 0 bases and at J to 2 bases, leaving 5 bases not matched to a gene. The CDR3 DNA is TGCGCCAGCAGCTTGGAGGGTAGCGGGAGGGACACAGATACGCAGTATTTT. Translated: CASSLEGSGRDTDTQYF.

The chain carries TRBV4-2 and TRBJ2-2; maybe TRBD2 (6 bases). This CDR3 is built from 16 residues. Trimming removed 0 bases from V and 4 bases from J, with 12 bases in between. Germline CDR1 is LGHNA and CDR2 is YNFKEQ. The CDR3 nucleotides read TGTGCCAGCAGCCAAGATAGGCGGGGTGGCACCGGGGAGCTGTTTTTT. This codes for CASSQDRRGGTGELFF.

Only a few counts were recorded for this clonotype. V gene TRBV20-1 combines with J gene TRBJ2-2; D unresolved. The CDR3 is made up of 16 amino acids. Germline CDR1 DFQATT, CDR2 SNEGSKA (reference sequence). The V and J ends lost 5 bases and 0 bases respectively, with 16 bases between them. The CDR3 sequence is CSAPFFSKANTGELFF. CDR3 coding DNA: TGCAGTGCTCCCTTTTTTTCCAAAGCGAACACCGGGGAGCTGTTTTTT.

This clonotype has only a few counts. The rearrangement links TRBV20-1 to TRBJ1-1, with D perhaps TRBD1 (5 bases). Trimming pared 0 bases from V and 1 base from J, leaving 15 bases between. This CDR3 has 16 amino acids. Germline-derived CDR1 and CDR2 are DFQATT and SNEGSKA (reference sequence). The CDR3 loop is CSARDPAGPKNTEAFF. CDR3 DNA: TGCAGTGCTAGAGATCCCGCAGGGCCAAAGAACACTGAAGCTTTCTTT.

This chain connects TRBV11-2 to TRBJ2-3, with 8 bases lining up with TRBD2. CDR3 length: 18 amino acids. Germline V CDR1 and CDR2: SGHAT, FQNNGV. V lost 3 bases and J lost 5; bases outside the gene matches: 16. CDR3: CASSFGSGDLLVRDTQYF. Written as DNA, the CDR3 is TGTGCCAGCAGCTTCGGTAGCGGGGATCTTTTAGTTAGAGATACGCAGTATTTT.

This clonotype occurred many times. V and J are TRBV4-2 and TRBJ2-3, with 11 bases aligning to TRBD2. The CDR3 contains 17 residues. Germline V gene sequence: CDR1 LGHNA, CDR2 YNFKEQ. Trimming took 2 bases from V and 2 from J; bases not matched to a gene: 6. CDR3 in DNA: TGTGCCAGCAGCCAATCCCCGGGACTAGCGGCCACAGATACGCAGTATTTT. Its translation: CASSQSPGLAATDTQYF.

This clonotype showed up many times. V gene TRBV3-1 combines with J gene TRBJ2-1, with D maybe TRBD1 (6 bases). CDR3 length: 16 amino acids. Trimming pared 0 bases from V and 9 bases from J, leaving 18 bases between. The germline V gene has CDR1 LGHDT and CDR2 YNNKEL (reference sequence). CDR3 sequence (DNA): TGTGCCAGCAGCCAAGATCCCATAACAGGGCCGGTTGAGCAGTTCTTC. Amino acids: CASSQDPITGPVEQFF.

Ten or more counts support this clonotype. The DNA for the CDR3 is TGTGCCAGCAGTACAAACCTAGCGGGAGGGTCCTTTCCCTACGAGCAGTACTTC. Translated: CASSTNLAGGSFPYEQYF. The chain joins TRBV28 to TRBJ2-7, with 12 bases aligning to TRBD2. Germline-derived CDR1 and CDR2 are MDHEN and SYDVKM. V trimming: 5 bases; J trimming: 2 bases; junction bases outside the gene matches: 13. The CDR3 is 18 residues long. Full variable domain (remainder filled in from reference TRBV28 and TRBJ2-7): DVKVTQSSRYLVKRTGEKVFLECVQDMDHENMFWYRQDPGLGLRLIYFSYDVKMKEKGDIPEGYSVSREKKERFSLILESASTNQTSMYLCASSTNLAGGSFPYEQYFGPGTRLTVT.

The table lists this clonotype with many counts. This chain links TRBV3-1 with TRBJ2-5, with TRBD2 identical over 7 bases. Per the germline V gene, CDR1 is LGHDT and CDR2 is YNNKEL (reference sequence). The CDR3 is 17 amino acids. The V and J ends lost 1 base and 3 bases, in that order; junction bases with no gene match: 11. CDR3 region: CASSQAATSPLKETQYF. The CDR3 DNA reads TGTGCCAGCAGCCAAGCTGCGACTAGCCCCCTCAAAGAGACCCAGTACTTC.

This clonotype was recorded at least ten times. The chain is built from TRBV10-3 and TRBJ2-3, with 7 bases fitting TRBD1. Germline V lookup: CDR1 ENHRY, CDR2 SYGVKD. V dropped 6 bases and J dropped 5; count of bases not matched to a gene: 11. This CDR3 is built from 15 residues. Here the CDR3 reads CAIRDAGTERDTQYF. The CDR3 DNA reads TGTGCCATCAGAGACGCCGGGACAGAACGAGATACGCAGTATTTT.